What follows describes a single T cell receptor (beta chain). The antigen is undetermined. This sample was included in a study of T cells in localized non-small cell lung cancer. Study-wide results and caveats: Heterogeneity is still possible, as just one tumor region was sequenced. Measurement of T cell clonality placed uninvolved adjacent lung highest, above the level in tumor.

In germline, CDR1 is SGHDT, CDR2 YYEEEE. There are 16 residues in the CDR3. J lost 5 bases, V lost 3 bases, and 13 bases had no gene match. This table comes from immunoSEQ multiplex PCR, and its TCRdb copy is limited to in-frame clones, with some not included. The sample gives around 100,000 clones, about 91% of which show up once; approximately 15% is in the top ten. This specimen was peripheral blood, taken before any cancer treatment. This clonotype originated in a man aged 35 to 69 with stage I squamous cell lung carcinoma. The genes are TRBV5-6 and TRBJ1-1; 7 bases agree with TRBD1. The CDR3 protein is CASSSSRTGQGTEAFF. DNA of the CDR3: TGTGCCAGCAGCTCCTCCCGGACAGGCCAAGGAACTGAAGCTTTCTTT. Full variable domain (missing parts from reference TRBV5-6 and TRBJ1-1): DAGVTQSPTHLIKTRGQQVTLRCSPKSGHDTVSWYQQALGQGPQFIFQYYEEEERQRGNFPDRFSGHQFPNYSSELNVNALLLGDSALYLCASSSSRTGQGTEAFFGQGTRLTVV.